One and the same sample provided the 32 T cell receptor beta chains below, sequenced in a study of T cells in Graves' hyperthyroidism and ophthalmopathy. RNA transcripts served as the template for amplifying TCR beta CDR3 regions. During a first-round RT-PCR of the TCR CDR3, the HTBI primer set was used. In TCRdb, the multiplex PCR reads were re-called with MiXCR into one record per CDR3 protein. The sample carries hundreds of thousands of distinct CDR3 sequences, around 16% recorded once. The sequenced sample consisted of blood. The receptors were sampled from a woman aged 40 to 50 with Graves' ophthalmopathy.

V usage is TRBV11-1 and J usage is TRBJ1-1; D call uncertain. CDR3 length: 15 residues. Germline V lookup: CDR1 SGHAT, CDR2 FQDESV (reference sequence). Trimming shortened V by 3 bases and J by 1 base, and 12 bases separated the two germline ends. The CDR3 region is CASSLTAKGNTEAFF. The CDR3 DNA reads as TGTGCCAGCAGCTTGACCGCCAAGGGGAACACTGAAGCTTTCTTT.

This clonotype was observed many times. The CDR3 spells CASSPMEQETQYF. The CDR3 DNA is TGTGCCAGCTCACCGATGGAGCAAGAGACCCAGTACTTC. The genes are TRBV18 and TRBJ2-5; D is unclear. Germline V gene data show CDR1 as KGHSH and CDR2 as LQKENI. The CDR3 is made up of 13 amino acids. V was pared by 3 bases and J by 2 bases, with 7 bases between. The entire variable domain, with the rest obtained from reference TRBV18 and TRBJ2-5, is as follows: NAGVMQNPRHLVRRRGQEARLRCSPMKGHSHVYWYRQLPEEGLKFMVYLQKENIIDESGMPKERFSAEFPKEGPSILRIQQVVRGDSAAYFCASSPMEQETQYFGPGTRLLVL.

This clonotype has just a few counts. V usage is TRBV10-2 and J usage is TRBJ1-4; TRBD1 agrees at 8 bases. This CDR3 has 13 amino acids. Germline assignment: CDR1 WSHSY and CDR2 SAAADI. V gave up 6 bases and J gave up 8 bases; unmatched junction bases: 5. The CDR3 is CASRDRVNEKLFF. CDR3 in DNA: TGCGCCAGCAGGGACAGGGTCAACGAAAAACTGTTTTTT.

In its sample, this clonotype was seen many times. CDR3: CASSPQGALNEQYF. The CDR3 DNA sequence: TGTGCCAGCAGCCCACAGGGGGCCCTCAACGAGCAGTACTTC. The V gene is TRBV11-2, the J gene TRBJ2-7, with TRBD1 matching 9 bases. Trimming at V came to 5 bases and at J to 5 bases, leaving 7 bases not matched to a gene. Per the germline V gene, CDR1 is SGHAT and CDR2 is FQNNGV. CDR3 length: 14 amino acids.

The table lists this clonotype with many counts. The gene calls are TRBV7-2 and TRBJ2-7, with D tentatively TRBD1 (6 bases). The CDR3 runs 19 residues. CDR1 SGHTA and CDR2 FQGNSA come from the germline V gene. V lost 1 base and J 2 bases, leaving 24 bases between the germline ends. CDR3 DNA: TGTGCCAGCAGCTTAGATTATACCGCCGGACAGTCAAAAGCCTACGAGCAGTACTTC. Translating it yields CASSLDYTAGQSKAYEQYF.

The V call is TRBV12-3 or TRBV12-4, the J call TRBJ2-3; 10 bases agree with TRBD1. J gave up 4 bases and V 10 bases, and 8 bases lay outside the gene matches. The CDR3 length is 14 residues. The CDR3 DNA reads as TGTGCCACCTCCGGGACAGGGGTGTCAGATACGCAGTATTTT. Translation: CATSGTGVSDTQYF.

For this clonotype: Compared with germline, one end of the junction differs, possibly owing to a read error. Written as DNA, the CDR3 is TGTGCCAGCAGCGTAGGTGTTAGGACCCAACCCGGAGAGGCCCAGTACTTC. This encodes CASSVGVRTQPGEAQYF. This rearrangement joins TRBV9 to TRBJ2-5; D ambiguous. Germline values: CDR1 SGDLS, CDR2 YYNGEE. The CDR3 is 17 residues long.

Worth noting for this clonotype: This may stem from a read error, because a much larger clone lies one nucleotide away. CDR3 amino acids: CASLSRQGASYNEQFF. CDR3 nucleotides: TGTGCCAGCTTATCGCGACAGGGGGCTTCCTACAATGAGCAGTTCTTC. The gene calls are TRBV18 and TRBJ2-1; 10 nucleotides align to TRBD1. In germline, CDR1 is KGHSH, CDR2 LQKENI. There are 16 residues in the CDR3. The V gene end was trimmed by 7 bases and the J gene end by 1 base; junction bases not matched to a gene: 7.

The chain employs TRBV6-2 or TRBV6-3 and TRBJ1-4; tentatively, D is TRBD1 (5 bases). Trimming took off 1 base at V and 3 bases at J, with 6 bases between the two ends. Germline assignment: CDR1 MNHEY and CDR2 SVGEGT. The CDR3 runs 14 residues. CDR3 DNA: TGTGCCAGCAGTTACTGGGGCCCTAATGAAAAACTGTTTTTT. It encodes CASSYWGPNEKLFF.

This clonotype was counted at least ten times. The rearrangement uses TRBV29-1 and TRBJ2-5; TRBD2 agrees at 10 bases. Trimming at V came to 6 bases and at J to 5 bases, leaving 9 bases not matched to a gene. Germline CDR1 SQVTM, CDR2 ANQGSEA. This CDR3 contains 14 residues. CDR3 sequence: CSVVGLAGVETQYF. The CDR3 DNA is TGCAGCGTCGTGGGGCTAGCGGGAGTCGAGACCCAGTACTTC.

This clonotype was observed a few times. V and J are TRBV6-1 and TRBJ1-5, with a weak D call TRBD1 (5 bases). The CDR3 sequence is 14 residues long. Germline loops: CDR1 MNHNS, CDR2 SASEGT. Trimming removed 3 bases from V and 3 bases from J, with 9 bases in between. The CDR3 loop is CASSDNRLNQPQHF. In DNA form, the CDR3 reads TGTGCCAGCAGTGATAACAGGCTCAATCAGCCCCAGCATTTT.

This clonotype was seen ten or more times. This chain uses TRBV28 with TRBJ2-1; 12 nucleotides match TRBD2. Germline V lookup: CDR1 MDHEN, CDR2 SYDVKM. With V trimmed by 5 bases and J by 6 bases, 5 bases remained unmatched. The CDR3 spans 15 residues. Written as DNA, the CDR3 is TGTGCCAGCAGTCATCCGGGACTAGCGGGCAATGAGCAGTTCTTC. It yields the protein CASSHPGLAGNEQFF.

This clonotype has only a few counts. V usage is TRBV2 and J usage is TRBJ2-1; D remains ambiguous. This CDR3 is 16 amino acids long. V shed 4 bases and J shed 5 bases, with 18 bases lying between them. The germline V gene has CDR1 SNHLY and CDR2 FYNNEI. CDR3 in amino acids: CASSVISIGADNEQFF. The DNA of the CDR3 is TGTGCCAGCAGTGTTATTTCTATCGGAGCTGACAATGAGCAGTTCTTC.

At least ten counts were recorded for this clonotype. The gene calls are TRBV20-1 and TRBJ2-7, with 10 bases fitting TRBD1. Germline loops: CDR1 DFQATT, CDR2 SNEGSKA (reference sequence). The CDR3 is 12 residues long. The CDR3 coding sequence is TGCAGCGCTCGACAGGGGGCAAATGAGCAGTACTTC. Its protein product is CSARQGANEQYF.

Concerning this clonotype itself: This could be a read error, since a much larger clone is one nucleotide away. The V and J genes are TRBV6-1 and TRBJ1-2; the D gene is possibly TRBD1 (5 bases). The V gene's germline CDR1 is MNHNS and CDR2 SASEGT. V shed 7 bases and J shed 7 bases, with 13 bases lying between them. This CDR3 region has 12 residues. The CDR3 here is CASNGLGGGYTF. The CDR3 DNA sequence: TGTGCCAGCAATGGTTTGGGGGGTGGCTACACCTTC.

Worth noting for this clonotype: A much bigger clone sits one base away, suggesting this may be a read error. The chain employs TRBV10-2 and TRBJ1-1; TRBD1 might be the D (5 bases). V lost 3 bases to trimming and J lost 1 base, with 9 bases between them. Germline CDR1 WSHSY, CDR2 SAAADI. The CDR3 consists of 14 residues. CDR3 amino acids: CASSEGESNTEAFF. DNA for the CDR3: TGCGCCAGCAGTGAAGGGGAGTCGAACACTGAAGCTTTCTTT.

On this clonotype: A much larger clone lies one base from this, so it may be a read error. The rearrangement joins TRBV12-3 or TRBV12-4 to TRBJ2-7; D gene ambiguous. This CDR3 has 12 amino acids. V lost 1 base and J 7 bases, leaving 8 bases between the germline ends. The CDR3 nucleotides are TGTGCCAGCAGTTTAGGTTCAGTAGAGCAGTACTTC. It translates to CASSLGSVEQYF.

V and J are TRBV5-1 and TRBJ1-2; tentative D call: TRBD1 (6 bases). Germline V gene lookup returns CDR1 SGHRS and CDR2 YFSETQ. The V gene lost 0 bases and the J gene lost 3 bases, with 15 bases spanning the gap. The CDR3 covers 16 residues. The CDR3: CASSLDAGRGDYGYTF. The CDR3 DNA reads TGCGCCAGCAGCTTGGACGCAGGCAGGGGCGACTATGGCTACACCTTC.

V gene TRBV20-1 combines with J gene TRBJ2-1; the D call may be TRBD1 or TRBD2 (6 bases each). This CDR3 region has 12 residues. Deletions cut 6 bases from V and 7 bases from J, with 13 bases between. Germline assignment: CDR1 DFQATT and CDR2 SNEGSKA (reference sequence). DNA for the CDR3: TGCAGTGCCCGGGGGCTCGGGAATGAGCAGTTCTTC. Translated: CSARGLGNEQFF.

V usage is TRBV7-6 and J usage is TRBJ2-7, with 11 bases that match TRBD2. Germline trimming cut 1 base from V and 1 base from J; bases unmatched to any gene: 3. The CDR3 sequence is 16 residues long. CDR1 is SGHVS and CDR2 is FNYEAQ in the germline V gene. The CDR3 protein is CASSLGLAGTSYEQYF. The CDR3 nucleotides are TGTGCCAGCAGCTTAGGACTAGCGGGAACTTCCTACGAGCAGTACTTC.

Only a few counts were recorded for this clonotype. The rearrangement uses TRBV20-1 and TRBJ1-5; D remains unclear. V dropped 2 bases and J dropped 5 bases, with 13 bases sitting between them. This CDR3 has 14 amino acids. CDR1 is DFQATT, CDR2 SNEGSKA, per germline (reference sequence). The CDR3 region is CSARKLTKDQPQHF. Written as DNA, the CDR3 is TGCAGTGCTAGAAAGCTTACGAAGGATCAGCCCCAGCATTTT.

This clonotype was counted only a few times. The rearrangement links TRBV20-1 to TRBJ2-5; D gene unclear. Germline-derived CDR1 and CDR2 are DFQATT and SNEGSKA (reference sequence). Trimming left V 2 bases short and J 5 bases short, with 15 bases between. CDR3 length: 14 amino acids. The CDR3 reads CSARLPPRIETQYF. Written as DNA, the CDR3 is TGCAGTGCTAGACTCCCCCCCCGCATTGAGACCCAGTACTTC.

In its sample, this clonotype was seen many times. This chain connects TRBV6-1 to TRBJ2-1; 8 nucleotides match TRBD2. Germline V gene sequence: CDR1 MNHNS, CDR2 SASEGT. The CDR3 totals 13 residues. Germline trimming cut 10 bases from V and 8 bases from J; bases unmatched to any gene: 10. The CDR3 loop is CATQSGSFDEQFF. CDR3 nucleotide sequence: TGTGCCACCCAGAGCGGGAGTTTCGATGAGCAGTTCTTC.

This clonotype was counted many times. The chain is built from TRBV20-1 and TRBJ2-3; 8 bases agree with TRBD1. Germline lookup yields CDR1 DFQATT and CDR2 SNEGSKA (reference sequence). The ends lost 6 bases at V and 1 base at J; junction bases unmatched: 3. This CDR3 comprises 13 residues. The CDR3 reads CSAEDRGTDTQYF. In DNA form, the CDR3 reads TGCAGTGCCGAGGACAGGGGCACAGATACGCAGTATTTT.

This clonotype was found a few times. This chain connects TRBV19 to TRBJ1-1; D uncertain. Germline CDR1 LNHDA, CDR2 SQIVND (reference sequence). The V end lost 6 bases, the J end lost 1 base, and 12 bases lay between the germline ends. This CDR3 contains 14 residues. CDR3 protein: CASRLAPENTEAFF. The CDR3 DNA follows: TGTGCCAGTAGACTAGCCCCGGAGAACACTGAAGCTTTCTTT.

This clonotype was observed a handful of times. The chain couples TRBV25-1 to TRBJ2-7; the match to TRBD2 covers 10 bases. CDR3 size: 17 residues. The trim removed 6 bases at V and 1 base at J, leaving 12 bases unmatched. The V gene's germline CDR1 is MGHDK and CDR2 SYGVNS. CDR3 amino acids: CASSPGSLAGESYEQYF. CDR3 DNA sequence: TGTGCCAGCAGCCCAGGGTCCCTAGCGGGAGAGTCCTACGAGCAGTACTTC.

Notes on this clonotype: This may be a read error, as it is one base from a much larger clone. The chain couples TRBV28 to TRBJ2-1; D possibly corresponds to TRBD1 (5 bases). The CDR3 spans 17 residues. Germline loops: CDR1 MDHEN, CDR2 SYDVKM. V lost 8 bases and J 1 base, leaving 21 bases between the germline ends. CDR3 bases: TGTGCCAGCCCAGACTCTAGTACCACAGGATCCTACAATGAGCAGTTCTTC. Translated, it gives CASPDSSTTGSYNEQFF.

This clonotype was found many times. The V and J genes are TRBV11-2 and TRBJ2-3, with no clear D. The CDR3 loop spans 14 amino acids. V lost 2 bases, J lost 3 bases, and 9 bases lay in between. Germline lookup yields CDR1 SGHAT and CDR2 FQNNGV. CDR3 protein: CASSLMESTDTQYF. CDR3 nucleotides: TGTGCCAGCAGCTTAATGGAGTCAACAGATACGCAGTATTTT.

This clonotype has at least ten counts. The J gene is TRBJ1-5, the V gene TRBV28, with TRBD1 as a possible D gene (6 bases). Trimming removed 6 bases from V and 6 bases from J, with 12 bases in between. CDR1 is MDHEN, CDR2 SYDVKM, per germline. The CDR3 length is 13 residues. DNA for the CDR3: TGTGCCAGCAGAGGGGGGCCGCGTCAGCCCCAGCATTTT. Translated: CASRGGPRQPQHF.

In this sample, this clonotype turned up many times. The chain has TRBV11-2 and TRBJ1-1; D is uncertain. Germline values: CDR1 SGHAT, CDR2 FQNNGV. V shed 1 base and J shed 5 bases, with 11 bases lying between them. The CDR3 consists of 14 residues. DNA for the CDR3: TGTGCCAGCAGCTTAGGGGGAGGTTTAACTGAAGCTTTCTTT. This codes for CASSLGGGLTEAFF.

The chain carries TRBV6-1 and TRBJ2-7, with D tentatively TRBD2 (7 bases). The germline V and J ends were trimmed by 5 bases and 6 bases, with 17 bases remaining between them. CDR1 and CDR2 from the germline V gene are MNHNS and SASEGT. The CDR3 is 14 amino acids. The CDR3: CASSKGGGISEQYF. The CDR3 nucleotides are TGTGCCAGCAGTAAAGGGGGGGGAATAAGCGAGCAGTACTTC.

In its sample, this clonotype was seen many times. The V and J genes are TRBV6-1 and TRBJ1-2; D not resolved. Germline CDR1 reads MNHNS; CDR2 reads SASEGT. The CDR3 extends over 14 amino acids. The germline V and J ends were trimmed by 5 bases and 2 bases, with 12 bases remaining between them. This CDR3 reads CASSPDLGNYGYTF. The CDR3, as DNA: TGTGCCAGCAGTCCGGACTTGGGGAACTATGGCTACACCTTC.